This T cell receptor (beta chain) was obtained from a study of T cell repertoires in cytomegalovirus infection. TCRdb recomputed calls from the reads with MiXCR, one row per CDR3 protein. Among around 430,000 distinct CDR3 sequences listed, approximately 40% were seen once. V gave up 3 bases and J gave up 9 bases, with 15 bases separating them. CDR1 is DFQATT and CDR2 is SNEGSKA in the germline V gene (reference sequence). The CDR3 covers 14 residues. As concerns this clonotype: The antigen is undetermined.

V gene TRBV20-1 combines with J gene TRBJ1-6; D call uncertain. The source of this sequence is a human donor in good health (CMV status not recorded). Some clones in this sample may be carry-over from other donors' samples. The sample here was cultured PBMCs, taken from culture after CMV antigen stimulation. CDR3 amino acids: CSASGSLFGSPLHF. For the CDR3, the DNA is TGCAGTGCTAGTGGGTCGCTCTTTGGTTCACCCCTCCACTTT.